Given below is one TCR beta chain in context. CDR3 length equals 14 residues. The V segment lost 6 bases and the J segment 2 bases; nucleotides outside the gene matches: 4. Per germline, CDR1 LGHDT and CDR2 YNNKEL (reference sequence). This record comes from a study of blood T cell repertoires in COVID-19. In the study overall: Collection of acute and convalescent COVID-19 samples took place in the United States, Italy and Spain. Sources were T cells, B-cell-depleted T cells, or PBMCs; the material itself was cDNA or gDNA.

As processed by the authors: Estimation of nucleated cell counts relied on the amplification of reference gene primers. This table comes from immunoSEQ multiplex PCR, and its TCRdb copy is limited to in-frame clones, with some not included. The V and J calls and clone size are taken from that table; D and trimming were inferred from the DNA. The sample has roughly 250,000 clones, 75% to 90% seen once; the top ten hold 3.5% to 4.5%. This chain links TRBV3-1 (or the pseudogene TRBV3-2) with TRBJ1-2; 9 bases are shared with TRBD1. The sequencing sample was made of peripheral blood. This receptor was taken from a woman in her thirties or forties with acute or convalescent COVID-19. Here the CDR3 DNA reads TGTGCCAGCAGACTTGGACAGGGGAACTATGGCTACACCTTC. Translating it yields CASRLGQGNYGYTF.